The 3 T cell receptor beta chains below all came from one sample that was sequenced in a study of CD8 T cells in ankylosing spondylitis. Overall study results and limits: Ankylosing spondylitis blood appeared to be characterized by a TCR beta motif of 8 or 9 highly homologous variants.

These TCRs are of unknown antigen specificity. TCRdb re-called the 5' RACE reads with MiXCR, one entry per CDR3 protein. This table holds fewer than 550,000 distinct CDR3 sequences, 5.3% found once. The sample consisted of blood, either unsorted or a sorted T cell fraction (not recorded which). These receptors were obtained from a male donor with ankylosing spondylitis.

The sample holds a few counts of this clonotype. V and J are TRBV7-3 and TRBJ2-2; TRBD2 aligns across 8 bases. J lost 1 base, V lost 10 bases, and 2 bases had no gene match. This CDR3 comprises 13 residues. Germline V gene lookup returns CDR1 SGHTA and CDR2 FQGTGA. In DNA, the CDR3 is TGTGCCACCGGGGGGGGGAACACCGGGGAGCTGTTTTTT. It translates to CATGGGNTGELFF.

This clonotype occurred many times. The chain uses TRBV3-1 and TRBJ2-1; 12 bases line up with TRBD2. Germline CDR1 reads LGHDT; CDR2 reads YNNKEL (reference sequence). The length of the CDR3 is 17 residues. V shed 4 bases and J 4 bases; nucleotides not matched to a gene: 8. Here the CDR3 DNA reads TGTGCCAGCAGCCTCCTAGGACTAGCGGGGAATTACAATGAGCAGTTCTTC. Its translation is CASSLLGLAGNYNEQFF.

This clonotype came up many times. The J gene is TRBJ1-2, the V gene TRBV15; TRBD1 agrees at 7 bases. The CDR3 contains 14 residues. Looked up from germline, CDR1 is LNHNV and CDR2 is YYDKDF (reference sequence). The junction had 7 bases not matched to a gene; V was cut back by 8 bases and J by 1 base. CDR3 DNA: TGTGCCACCTCGGGACAGTGGCGTAACTATGGCTACACCTTC. Amino acids: CATSGQWRNYGYTF.